Each of the 4 T cell receptor beta chains below was sequenced from the same sample in a study of blood T cell repertoires in COVID-19. Data came from immunoSEQ multiplex PCR; TCRdb stores just in-frame clones and leaves some out. There are 270,000 or so clones in the sample; 86% occur only once, and about 10% lies in the top ten. Sample: peripheral blood. All receptors come from a man in his forties with active or convalescent COVID-19.

The rearrangement links TRBV27 to TRBJ2-2, with D perhaps TRBD2 (6 bases). Trimming left V 3 bases short and J 0 bases short, with 8 bases between. This CDR3 is 15 amino acids long. Germline-derived CDR1 and CDR2 are MNHEY and SMNVEV (reference sequence). The CDR3 is CASSFLASNTGELFF. For the CDR3, the DNA is TGTGCCAGCAGTTTCCTAGCGTCGAACACCGGGGAGCTGTTTTTT.

The V call is TRBV28, the J call TRBJ1-4, with 10 bases identical to TRBD1. This CDR3 is 16 amino acids long. With 4 bases clipped from V and 8 bases from J, the junction kept 10 bases outside the gene matches. Germline V gene data show CDR1 as MDHEN and CDR2 as SYDVKM. Written as DNA, the CDR3 is TGTGCCAGCAGTTCCTCATTGACAGGGGGCTGGGAAAAACTGTTTTTT. Its translation is CASSSSLTGGWEKLFF.

This chain uses TRBV6-5 with TRBJ1-1; 9 nucleotides agree with TRBD1. CDR1 is MNHEY and CDR2 is SVGAGI in the germline V gene. CDR3 length equals 13 residues. The V gene end was trimmed by 6 bases and the J gene end by 3 bases; junction bases not matched to a gene: 2. CDR3 coding DNA: TGTGCCAGCAGGGGGACAGGGTACACTGAAGCTTTCTTT. This sequence encodes CASRGTGYTEAFF.

This clone was counted a few times. This chain links TRBV7-9 with TRBJ2-5, with D possibly matching TRBD1 (6 bases). Trimming left V 3 bases short and J 5 bases short, with 16 bases between. The CDR3 is made up of 15 amino acids. Germline V gives CDR1 SEHNR, CDR2 FQNEAQ (reference sequence). CDR3 nucleotide sequence: TGTGCCAGCAGCTTTGGACAGCACCTAGGGGAGACCCAGTACTTC. Its translation is CASSFGQHLGETQYF.